A single sample is the source of the 25 T cell receptor beta chains below, sequenced in a study of T cells in Graves' hyperthyroidism and ophthalmopathy. Authors of the study amplified TCR beta CDR3 regions from RNA transcripts. HTBI primers were used for first-round RT-PCR of the TCR CDR3. TCRdb recomputed calls from the multiplex PCR reads with MiXCR, one row per CDR3 protein. The data hold over 650,000 distinct CDR3 sequences, with about 15% observed a single time. The specimen sequenced was blood. The receptors shown here come from a man in his late teens or twenties with Graves' hyperthyroidism.

Ten or more counts support this clonotype. CDR3 region: CASSRYSNQPQHF. As DNA, the CDR3 is TGTGCCAGCAGTCGGTATAGCAATCAGCCCCAGCATTTT. The chain links TRBV27 to TRBJ1-5; no reliable D call. Germline V gene sequence: CDR1 MNHEY, CDR2 SMNVEV (reference sequence). V lost 5 bases to trimming and J lost 0 bases, with 5 bases between them. This CDR3 comprises 13 residues.

This clonotype has just a few counts. This sequence joins TRBV7-9 and TRBJ2-3; TRBD2 matches 9 bases. This CDR3 is built from 17 residues. V lost 4 bases and J lost 2; bases outside the gene matches: 10. Germline values: CDR1 SEHNR, CDR2 FQNEAQ (reference sequence). The CDR3 protein is CASSSYLSGSPTDTQYF. The CDR3 DNA sequence: TGTGCCAGCAGCTCGTACCTTAGCGGGAGTCCCACAGATACGCAGTATTTT.

This clonotype occurred many times. This sequence joins TRBV28 and TRBJ2-7, with TRBD2 matching 7 bases. Germline CDR1 MDHEN, CDR2 SYDVKM. J gave up 0 bases and V 2 bases, and 4 bases lay outside the gene matches. The CDR3 covers 15 residues. The CDR3 sequence is CASSLKRDHSYEQYF. The CDR3 nucleotides are TGTGCCAGCAGTTTAAAGCGGGACCACTCCTACGAGCAGTACTTC.

V and J are TRBV7-2 and TRBJ2-1; D ambiguous. V was shortened by 5 bases and J by 8 bases, with 22 bases between the two germline ends. This CDR3 is 16 amino acids long. Germline V gene data show CDR1 as SGHTA and CDR2 as FQGNSA. CDR3 nucleotides: TGTGCCAGCAGCCCCGTAATGACAATGCCTTCCCATGAGCAGTTCTTC. Its protein product is CASSPVMTMPSHEQFF. Combining the CDR3 with reference TRBV7-2 and TRBJ2-1 gives the whole variable domain GAGVSQSPSNKVTEKGKDVELRCDPISGHTALYWYRQSLGQGLEFLIYFQGNSAPDKSGLPSDRFSAERTGGSVSTLTIQRTQQEDSAVYLCASSPVMTMPSHEQFFGPGTRLTVL.

The rearrangement links TRBV28 to TRBJ2-6; D is possibly TRBD2 (5 bases). The CDR3 extends over 15 amino acids. The V and J ends lost 2 bases and 2 bases respectively, with 7 bases between them. The germline V gene encodes CDR1 MDHEN and CDR2 SYDVKM. This chain's CDR3 is CASSLTRAGANVLTF. The DNA for the CDR3 is TGTGCCAGCAGTTTAACTAGGGCTGGGGCCAACGTCCTGACTTTC.

This clonotype was seen ten or more times. The chain joins TRBV7-2 to TRBJ2-1, with 13 bases that match TRBD2. V dropped 7 bases and J dropped 5; count of bases not matched to a gene: 2. Germline V gene lookup returns CDR1 SGHTA and CDR2 FQGNSA. CDR3 length: 14 amino acids. CDR3 bases: TGTGCCAGCACCGGACTAGCGGGAGACAATGAGCAGTTCTTC. This codes for CASTGLAGDNEQFF.

This sequence joins TRBV5-1 and TRBJ1-6, with 8 bases identical to TRBD1. The ends lost 3 bases at V and 7 bases at J; junction bases unmatched: 9. CDR3 length equals 16 residues. Germline-derived CDR1 and CDR2 are SGHRS and YFSETQ. The CDR3: CASSYAWTGLNSPLHF. The CDR3 nucleotides read TGCGCCAGCAGCTACGCGTGGACAGGGTTGAATTCACCCCTCCACTTT.

This clonotype was observed many times. The V gene is TRBV7-2, the J gene TRBJ2-1, with D possibly being TRBD2 (5 bases). There are 13 residues in the CDR3. Between the trimmed V and J ends, which lost 3 bases and 8 bases, there was a span of 11 bases. Germline-derived CDR1 and CDR2 are SGHTA and FQGNSA. The CDR3 DNA sequence: TGTGCCAGCAGCTTGGGCGGGTGGGATGAGCAGTTCTTC. Protein product: CASSLGGWDEQFF.

The genes are TRBV7-8 and TRBJ2-2; D remains unclear. Trimming cost V 5 bases and J 9 bases, with 10 bases left between them. The CDR3 runs 12 residues. Germline V gene sequence: CDR1 SGHVS, CDR2 FQNEAQ. The CDR3 here is CASSKVNRELFF. CDR3 coding DNA: TGTGCCAGCAGCAAGGTCAATCGGGAGCTGTTTTTT.

The V call is TRBV6-2 or TRBV6-3, the J call TRBJ1-1; D is unresolved. Germline V gene data show CDR1 as MNHEY and CDR2 as SVGEGT. The V end lost 1 base, the J end lost 4 bases, and 7 bases lay between the germline ends. The CDR3 contains 13 residues. The CDR3 region has the DNA TGTGCCAGCAGTTACTTTGGGCCCACTGAAGCTTTCTTT. It specifies CASSYFGPTEAFF.

This clonotype was seen at least ten times. The J gene is TRBJ1-4, the V gene TRBV28, with unresolved D. The ends were cut back, 6 bases at V and 6 bases at J, with 8 bases in the middle. This CDR3 has 12 amino acids. Germline V gives CDR1 MDHEN, CDR2 SYDVKM. The CDR3 nucleotides are TGTGCCAGCAGAACCTCGGATGAAAAACTGTTTTTT. It codes for CASRTSDEKLFF.

This clonotype occurred a few times. This chain uses TRBV4-1 with TRBJ2-5; TRBD1 is a possible D gene (6 bases). From germline, CDR1 is MGHRA and CDR2 YSYEKL. CDR3 size: 14 residues. The V gene lost 2 bases and the J gene lost 4 bases, with 11 bases spanning the gap. The CDR3 spells CASSQTQGGETQYF. The DNA for the CDR3 is TGCGCCAGCAGCCAAACACAAGGGGGAGAGACCCAGTACTTC.

The table lists this clonotype with many counts. This CDR3 is CASSWTGRYEQYF. The CDR3 DNA sequence: TGTGCCAGCAGTTGGACAGGGAGATACGAGCAGTACTTC. The chain uses TRBV28 and TRBJ2-7, with 8 bases matching TRBD1. The CDR3 sequence is 13 residues long. Per the germline V gene, CDR1 is MDHEN and CDR2 is SYDVKM. After removal of 4 bases from V and 4 bases from J, the junction contained 3 bases not matched to a gene.

This clonotype was picked up many times. The chain links TRBV4-2 to TRBJ1-1; no clear D gene. The CDR3 length is 14 residues. CDR1 is LGHNA, CDR2 YNFKEQ, per germline. The V and J ends lost 0 bases and 4 bases respectively, with 9 bases between them. This CDR3 reads CASSQDPRGTEAFF. The CDR3 DNA reads as TGTGCCAGCAGCCAAGATCCCCGGGGCACTGAAGCTTTCTTT.

This clonotype was observed a handful of times. One junction end disagrees with the germline gene, perhaps due to a read error. V is TRBV7-9 and J is TRBJ2-5; perhaps TRBD1 as D (6 bases). Germline loops: CDR1 SEHNR, CDR2 FQNEAQ (reference sequence). This CDR3 has 19 amino acids. The CDR3 protein is CASSLEGVRGGSAEETQCF. CDR3 bases: TGTGCCAGCAGCTTAGAGGGGGTTCGGGGTGGATCTGCGGAAGAGACCCAGTGCTTC.

This chain links TRBV7-9 with TRBJ2-2; 13 bases agree with TRBD2. Trimming took 4 bases from V and 1 from J; bases not matched to a gene: 6. CDR3 length equals 18 residues. Germline assignment: CDR1 SEHNR and CDR2 FQNEAQ (reference sequence). CDR3 sequence: CASSSPGLAGRNTGELFF. The CDR3 DNA reads as TGTGCCAGCAGCTCCCCGGGACTAGCGGGAAGGAACACCGGGGAGCTGTTTTTT. The whole variable domain, filled in from reference TRBV7-9 and TRBJ2-2, reads DTGVSQNPRHKITKRGQNVTFRCDPISEHNRLYWYRQTLGQGPEFLTYFQNEAQLEKSRLLSDRFSAERPKGSFSTLEIQRTEQGDSAMYLCASSSPGLAGRNTGELFFGEGSRLTVL.

This clonotype was found many times. The genes are TRBV2 and TRBJ2-7; possibly TRBD1 for D (6 bases). The CDR3 extends over 13 amino acids. The V end was cut by 8 bases, the J end by 5 bases, with 16 bases between. CDR1 is SNHLY and CDR2 is FYNNEI in the germline V gene. The CDR3: CASARDTRNEQYF. The CDR3 DNA reads as TGTGCCAGCGCCCGGGACACCCGAAACGAGCAGTACTTC.

The CDR3 DNA is TGCAGCGTTGTGGGGACTAGCGGGACGAGCACAGATACGCAGTATTTT. Protein: CSVVGTSGTSTDTQYF. This chain connects TRBV29-1 to TRBJ2-3; 13 bases are a match to TRBD2. V trimming: 4 bases; J trimming: 0 bases; junction bases outside the gene matches: 4. Germline V lookup: CDR1 SQVTM, CDR2 ANQGSEA. The CDR3 is made up of 16 amino acids.

This clonotype was recorded many times. The gene calls are TRBV11-2 and TRBJ2-3; TRBD1 matches at 7 bases. J lost 2 bases, V lost 2 bases, and 10 bases had no gene match. Germline V CDR1 and CDR2: SGHAT, FQNNGV. CDR3 size: 17 residues. In DNA, the CDR3 is TGTGCCAGCAGCTTAAGAGGACAGGCCAGCTTCACAGATACGCAGTATTTT. Its translation is CASSLRGQASFTDTQYF.

This clonotype appeared many times. This rearrangement joins TRBV28 to TRBJ2-7; TRBD1 might be the D (6 bases). Looked up from germline, CDR1 is MDHEN and CDR2 is SYDVKM. Trimming took off 4 bases at V and 2 bases at J, with 12 bases between the two ends. The CDR3 sequence is 14 residues long. DNA of the CDR3: TGTGCCAGCAGTTCGGGACAAATTACCTACGAGCAGTACTTC. Its translation: CASSSGQITYEQYF.

This chain connects TRBV7-3 to TRBJ2-5; D unresolved. The V end was cut by 8 bases, the J end by 1 base, with 11 bases between. The CDR3 is made up of 13 amino acids. Germline V gene data show CDR1 as SGHTA and CDR2 as FQGTGA. The CDR3 DNA sequence: TGTGCCAGCCCTCCCGGGCTCCAAGAGACCCAGTACTTC. Protein sequence: CASPPGLQETQYF.

This clonotype was recorded many times. This sequence joins TRBV28 and TRBJ2-3; 9 nucleotides line up with TRBD1. This CDR3 spans 15 amino acids. CDR1 is MDHEN and CDR2 is SYDVKM in the germline V gene. V was clipped by 4 bases and J by 1 base; unmatched bases: 3. The CDR3: CASSSRDRGTDTQYF. The CDR3 region has the DNA TGTGCCAGCAGTTCGCGGGACAGGGGCACAGATACGCAGTATTTT.

This clonotype was seen many times. This sequence joins TRBV20-1 and TRBJ2-1, with TRBD2 matching over 14 bases. Trimming removed 5 bases from V and 7 bases from J; junction bases left unmatched: 4. Germline-derived CDR1 and CDR2 are DFQATT and SNEGSKA (reference sequence). This CDR3 contains 14 residues. CDR3 coding DNA: TGCAGTGCTTTGACTAGCGGGAGGGGTAATGAGCAGTTCTTC. This gives the protein CSALTSGRGNEQFF.

Many counts were recorded for this clonotype. This chain connects TRBV28 to TRBJ2-5; D not certain. V lost 5 bases to trimming and J lost 0 bases, with 7 bases between them. Germline CDR1 MDHEN, CDR2 SYDVKM. The length of the CDR3 is 13 residues. This chain's CDR3 is CASSLSYQETQYF. The DNA for the CDR3 is TGTGCCAGCAGTCTCTCGTACCAAGAGACCCAGTACTTC.

The chain links TRBV4-1 to TRBJ2-1; no reliable D call. This CDR3 spans 14 amino acids. Germline V gene lookup returns CDR1 MGHRA and CDR2 YSYEKL. Trimming cost V 2 bases and J 7 bases, with 12 bases left between them. CDR3 DNA: TGCGCCAGCAGCCAAATCGTCCGACGAAATGAGCAGTTCTTC. Its protein is CASSQIVRRNEQFF.